This TCR beta chain was retrieved from a study of shared clonotypes between healthy human individuals. Whole-study results and caveats: Compared with memory subsets, naive subsets generally had larger estimated richness. The four-donor shared clonotypes exceeded non-shared clonotypes in generation probability, with non-shared ones scoring lower.

The run depth of the assay was deep. 150 to 250 ng DNA, approximately 30,000 T cell genomes, went into each sorted-subset replicate PCR. Some clones are missing from TCRdb's copy, which holds only in-frame ones; the method was immunoSEQ multiplex PCR. Of roughly 2,000,000 clones detected, less than 95% appear once; the ten largest clones hold 1% to 1.5%. Naive CD8 cells, CD45RO-negative and positively selected for CCR7, excluded terminally differentiated effector memory CD45RA+ cells. As regards this clone: Antigen specificity is unknown.

Sequenced: naive CD8+ T cells sorted from blood. This TCR came from a man between 18 and 35 years old in good health.

This chain's CDR3 is CASSWDRQDRELFF. Written as DNA, the CDR3 is TGTGCCAGCAGCTGGGACAGACAGGACCGGGAGCTGTTTTTT. The chain recombines TRBV27 with TRBJ2-2; 7 bases agree with TRBD1. V was pared by 6 bases and J by 9 bases, with 10 bases of the junction left unmatched. CDR1 MNHEY and CDR2 SMNVEV come from the germline V gene (reference sequence). This CDR3 has 14 amino acids.